The T cell receptor beta chain described here comes from a study of blood T cell repertoires in COVID-19. The V gene end was trimmed by 6 bases and the J gene end by 2 bases; junction bases not matched to a gene: 12. This CDR3 comprises 16 residues. Germline loops: CDR1 KGHSH, CDR2 LQKENI. TCRdb's copy holds only in-frame clones and misses some; the assay was immunoSEQ multiplex PCR. This sample has over 150,000 clones, with approximately 90% found just once. This receptor was taken from a man aged 18 to 35 with acute or convalescent COVID-19. The chain recombines TRBV18 with TRBJ2-5, with 7 bases matching TRBD1. Sequenced: peripheral blood. The CDR3 spells CASSLRRDSLQETQYF. Written as DNA, the CDR3 is TGTGCCAGCTCCCTTCGAAGGGACAGCCTTCAAGAGACCCAGTACTTC. Filled out from reference TRBV18 and TRBJ2-5, the complete variable domain reads NAGVMQNPRHLVRRRGQEARLRCSPMKGHSHVYWYRQLPEEGLKFMVYLQKENIIDESGMPKERFSAEFPKEGPSILRIQQVVRGDSAAYFCASSLRRDSLQETQYFGPGTRLLVL.